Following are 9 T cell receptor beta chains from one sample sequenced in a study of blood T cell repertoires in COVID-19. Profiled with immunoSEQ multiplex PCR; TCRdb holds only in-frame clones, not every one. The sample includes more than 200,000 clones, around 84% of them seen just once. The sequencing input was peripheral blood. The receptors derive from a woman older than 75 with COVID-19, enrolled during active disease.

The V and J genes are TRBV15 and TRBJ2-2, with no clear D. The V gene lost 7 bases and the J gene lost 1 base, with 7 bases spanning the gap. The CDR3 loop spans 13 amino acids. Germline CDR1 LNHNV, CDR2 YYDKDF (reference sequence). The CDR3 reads CATILGNTGELFF. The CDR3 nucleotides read TGTGCCACCATACTTGGGAACACCGGGGAGCTGTTTTTT.

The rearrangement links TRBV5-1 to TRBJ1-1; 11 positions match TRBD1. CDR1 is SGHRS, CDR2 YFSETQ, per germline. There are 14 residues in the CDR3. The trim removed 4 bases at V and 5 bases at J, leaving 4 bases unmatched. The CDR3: CASSPGQGGTEAFF. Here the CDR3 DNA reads TGCGCCAGCAGCCCGGGACAGGGGGGGACTGAAGCTTTCTTT.

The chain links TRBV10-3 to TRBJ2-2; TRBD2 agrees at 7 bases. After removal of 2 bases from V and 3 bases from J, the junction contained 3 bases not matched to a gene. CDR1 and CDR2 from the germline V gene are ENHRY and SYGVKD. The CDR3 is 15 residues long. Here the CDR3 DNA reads TGTGCCATCAGTGAGGGAGCGGGGTACACCGGGGAGCTGTTTTTT. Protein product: CAISEGAGYTGELFF.

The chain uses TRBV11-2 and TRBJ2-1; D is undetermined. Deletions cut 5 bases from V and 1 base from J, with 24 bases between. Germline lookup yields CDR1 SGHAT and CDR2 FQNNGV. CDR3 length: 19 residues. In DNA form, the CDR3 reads TGTGCCAGCAGCCCCGCATACTTTGGCTACCCCGGGTCCTACAATGAGCAGTTCTTC. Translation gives CASSPAYFGYPGSYNEQFF.

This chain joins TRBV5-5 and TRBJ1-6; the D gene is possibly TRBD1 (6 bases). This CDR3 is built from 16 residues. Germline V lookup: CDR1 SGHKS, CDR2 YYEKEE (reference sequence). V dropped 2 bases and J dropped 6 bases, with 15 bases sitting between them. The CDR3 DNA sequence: TGTGCCAGCAGCTTCTCTGCGGGGGCCCTTAATTCACCCCTCCACTTT. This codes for CASSFSAGALNSPLHF.

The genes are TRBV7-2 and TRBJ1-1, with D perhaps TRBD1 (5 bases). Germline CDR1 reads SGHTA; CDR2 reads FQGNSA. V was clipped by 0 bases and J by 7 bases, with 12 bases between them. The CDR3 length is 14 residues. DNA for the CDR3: TGTGCCAGCAGCTTAGCAATTCGGCAGGGTGAAGCTTTCTTT. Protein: CASSLAIRQGEAFF.

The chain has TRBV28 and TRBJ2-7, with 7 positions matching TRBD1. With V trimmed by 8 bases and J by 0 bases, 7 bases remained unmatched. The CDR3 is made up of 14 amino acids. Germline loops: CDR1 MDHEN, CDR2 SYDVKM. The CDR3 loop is CASSSGQPSYEQYF. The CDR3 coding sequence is TGTGCCAGCTCTTCGGGACAGCCCTCCTACGAGCAGTACTTC.

This CDR3 is CATTSGTSEYNEQFF. CDR3 DNA sequence: TGTGCCACCACCTCCGGGACTAGCGAATACAATGAGCAGTTCTTC. The rearrangement joins TRBV6-5 to TRBJ2-1, with 10 positions matching TRBD2. The CDR3 loop spans 15 amino acids. V dropped 10 bases and J dropped 4; count of bases not matched to a gene: 10. Germline CDR1 and CDR2: MNHEY and SVGAGI.

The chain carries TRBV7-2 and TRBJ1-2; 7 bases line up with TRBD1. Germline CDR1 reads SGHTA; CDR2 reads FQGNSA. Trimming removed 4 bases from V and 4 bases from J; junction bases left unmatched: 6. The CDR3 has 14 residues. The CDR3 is CASSYPTGIYGYTF. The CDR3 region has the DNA TGTGCCAGCAGCTACCCGACAGGGATCTATGGCTACACCTTC.